The following is a T cell receptor (beta chain) sequence with its context. The antigen is undetermined. Per the study methods: The study's classifier, a distant-metastasis tool for papillary thyroid cancer, was built using CDR3 differences across clinicopathological groups. MiXCR was used by TCRdb to re-call the PCR reads. The V and J calls follow TCRdb's processing rather than the paper's. This table holds about 11,000 clones, under 30% found once. The data derive from a study of metastatic and nonmetastatic thyroid tumors. Study in general: Across blood and tumor or nodule tissue, repertoires from malignant and benign thyroid patients were compared with one another. General study results and limits: For both blood and tumor, malignant thyroid tumors reportedly showed significantly higher TCR beta diversity than benign nodules did.

All patients were untreated before thyroid surgery. The CDR3 is made up of 13 amino acids. Germline V gene sequence: CDR1 SGHRS, CDR2 YFSETQ. V shed 0 bases and J shed 5 bases, with 8 bases lying between them. The clonotype was recovered from a female donor with papillary thyroid cancer or a benign thyroid nodule (not recorded which). Some clones in this sample may be carry-over from other donors' samples. Input material: tumor tissue. The chain is built from TRBV5-1 and TRBJ1-1, with D unresolved. The CDR3 nucleotides are TGCGCCAGCAGCTTGGATTCGGCGACTGAAGCTTTCTTT. Its translation: CASSLDSATEAFF.